This entry lists 10 T cell receptor beta chains sequenced from one sample in a study of blood T cells in healthy people across ages. For the second PCR, which ran for roughly 6 to 12 cycles, a sample-barcoded 5' primer and a J-beta primer mix were used. Via MiXCR, TCRdb re-called the 5' RACE reads, giving one row per CDR3 protein. The sample includes about 650,000 distinct CDR3 sequences, about 30% seen only once; the top ten take 15%. What was sequenced was blood. These receptors were obtained from a woman aged 80 or over in good health.

The sample holds many counts of this clonotype. The chain recombines TRBV27 with TRBJ1-1; tentative D call: TRBD1 (5 bases). This CDR3 comprises 12 residues. The germline gives CDR1 MNHEY, CDR2 SMNVEV (reference sequence). Trimming cost V 6 bases and J 4 bases, with 9 bases left between them. CDR3 sequence: CASREGVTEAFF. DNA of the CDR3: TGTGCCAGCAGGGAAGGGGTCACTGAAGCTTTCTTT.

Many counts were recorded for this clonotype. The chain joins TRBV6-5 to TRBJ2-7; TRBD1 agrees at 7 bases. This CDR3 spans 14 amino acids. Germline assignment: CDR1 MNHEY and CDR2 SVGAGI. The V gene end was trimmed by 8 bases and the J gene end by 1 base; junction bases not matched to a gene: 8. CDR3 sequence reads: CASAPDRRSYEQYF. The CDR3 region has the DNA TGTGCCAGCGCCCCGGACAGGAGGTCCTACGAGCAGTACTTC.

The rearrangement links TRBV5-1 to TRBJ2-5, with D possibly matching TRBD1 (6 bases). The J call may be mistaken, given a closer DNA end match to TRBJ2-7. Germline V lookup: CDR1 SGHRS, CDR2 YFSETQ. The CDR3 spans 14 residues. CDR3 protein: CASSLGQVMNEQYF. The CDR3, as DNA: TGCGCCAGCAGCTTGGGACAGGTAATGAACGAGCAGTACTTC.

The table lists this clonotype with a few counts. This chain links TRBV12-3 or TRBV12-4 with TRBJ2-3, with D tentatively TRBD2 (5 bases). Trimming took 5 bases from V and 11 from J, leaving 11 bases between them. CDR3 size: 11 residues. In nucleotides, the CDR3 is TGTGCCAGCAGTCCCGCGGGTAGGCAGTATTTT. Amino acid sequence: CASSPAGRQYF.

As regards this clonotype: An end of the junction differs from the germline gene, which may be a read error. This sequence joins TRBV24-1 and TRBJ2-3; possibly TRBD1 for D (5 bases). This CDR3 comprises 16 residues. Germline CDR1 KGHDR, CDR2 SFDVKD. CDR3 DNA sequence: TGTGCCGCCAGTGATCCCCGCCCCCAGGGCGCAGATACGCAGTATTTT. Amino acids: CAASDPRPQGADTQYF.

The chain carries TRBV10-3 and TRBJ1-1, with D tentatively TRBD1 (5 bases). The germline gives CDR1 ENHRY, CDR2 SYGVKD. The CDR3 spans 13 residues. V was clipped by 8 bases and J by 1 base, with 11 bases between them. The CDR3 protein is CAISGGENTEAFF. The DNA for the CDR3 is TGTGCCATCTCCGGAGGGGAGAACACTGAAGCTTTCTTT.

The chain joins TRBV6-5 to TRBJ2-1, with a weak D call TRBD2 (5 bases). CDR1 and CDR2 (germline): MNHEY, SVGAGI. The CDR3 consists of 16 residues. V lost 11 bases and J 0 bases, leaving 20 bases between the germline ends. The CDR3 protein is CAASRGSISSYNEQFF. CDR3 in DNA: TGTGCCGCCAGCAGAGGGTCAATAAGCTCCTACAATGAGCAGTTCTTC.

V and J are TRBV12-3 or TRBV12-4 and TRBJ1-4, with TRBD1 identical over 10 bases. J gave up 5 bases and V 5 bases, and 5 bases lay outside the gene matches. The CDR3 runs 15 residues. Here the CDR3 DNA reads TGTGCCAGCAGTAAGAGACAGGGGGCGAATGAAAAACTGTTTTTT. Amino acids: CASSKRQGANEKLFF.

The chain employs TRBV28 and TRBJ2-7; 8 nucleotides line up with TRBD2. This CDR3 has 15 amino acids. Trimming removed 7 bases from V and 5 bases from J; junction bases left unmatched: 13. The germline V gene encodes CDR1 MDHEN and CDR2 SYDVKM. The chain's CDR3 is CASTRGPGGPDEQYF. The CDR3 bases are TGTGCCAGCACCAGAGGACCGGGGGGGCCGGACGAGCAGTACTTC.

This chain joins TRBV6-1 and TRBJ1-2; D gene uncertain. Germline V gene data show CDR1 as MNHNS and CDR2 as SASEGT. There are 14 residues in the CDR3. V dropped 2 bases and J dropped 1 base, with 8 bases sitting between them. The CDR3 spells CASSERPDNYGYTF. In DNA, the CDR3 is TGTGCCAGCAGTGAAAGGCCCGATAACTATGGCTACACCTTC.